What follows describes a single TCR beta chain. Its antigen is still unknown. Base-call qualities are not available, and no considerably larger clone is one nucleotide away. Preparation of the library involved multiplex PCR. The sequencing machine was an Illumina HiSeq 4000. CDR3 regions were amplified by Arm-PCR with iRepertoire HTBI primers to construct TCR beta libraries. Gel purification was performed on PCR products prior to sequencing. The paper's processing steps were these. Gene usage analysis of CDR3 amino acid clonotypes relied on the roughly 64 TRBV and about 15 TRBJ segments identified across samples. COPE and FqMerger were used to merge filtered high-quality paired reads into contigs. BLAST was used to align contigs to the IMGT TRBV, TRBD and TRBJ reference genes, and CDR3 was defined following IMGT. Any clonotype with a frequency above 0.1% was counted as a highly expanded clone. Repertoire diversity was measured by Shannon entropy, and V-J evenness by the Gini coefficient. Clonotypes shared by more than one individual were considered public. TCRdb reanalyzed the raw reads on its own, using fastp at Q25 for trimming and MiXCR for clone calling, and kept in-frame beta chains. Every entry covers one CDR3 protein and lists the most common genes and DNA from its rows. The V and J calls follow TCRdb's processing rather than the paper's. Counted in this sample were fewer than 550,000 distinct CDR3 sequences; 15% to 20% of them appeared once. The ten largest make up 20% to 25% of the sample.

The data originate from a study of regulatory T cells in long-lasting Graves disease (dated by TCRdb to the early 2020s). Notes on the research overall: Newly diagnosed Graves' disease patients had taken antithyroid drugs for less than 3 months. A total of 33 samples underwent TCR sequencing, from roughly 13 patients with persistent Graves' disease and 20 patients with newly diagnosed Graves' disease. The study was conducted in China and was registered as a clinical trial. This study used TCR sequencing and RNA sequencing of peripheral blood to compare persistent Graves' disease patients against newly diagnosed Graves' disease patients. Points the paper makes about the study in general: Lower TCR Shannon entropy and fewer highly expanded clones were observed in persistent Graves' disease patients than in newly diagnosed patients, which suggested clonal expansion. Because the primary lesion, thyroid tissue, could not be accessed, the study looked at peripheral blood alone. Persistent patients shared more public clonotypes among themselves (around 2,800) than newly diagnosed patients did (approximately 870). Sequencing and analysis were limited to the TCR beta chain. The small sample size was acknowledged by the authors as a limitation that may reduce accuracy. TRBV28, TRBJ1-2 and TRBJ2-5 were preferentially used in persistent disease, while TRBV20-1 and TRBJ2-1 were favored in newly diagnosed disease.

The CDR3 has 15 amino acids, counting the end cysteine and phenylalanine. Only the CDR3 part of the read is kept: 45 bases, read in frame from the first base. V sheds 4 bases and J sheds 5 bases, leaving 13 bases between their ends. Sequences SGDLS (CDR1) and YYNGEE (CDR2) are obtained from the germline V gene. Read against the paper, the sample's time point label means: newly diagnosed GD, antithyroid drugs for less than 3 months. For both TCR sequencing and RNA sequencing, RNA was extracted from PBMCs using TRIzol. The diagnosis of Graves' disease followed American Thyroid Association guidelines. The patients came from an endocrinology department in Xi'an, China. Each patient gave 7 to 9.5 milliliters of peripheral blood, collected in an EDTA anticoagulant tube. Ficoll Paque Plus density gradient separation was used to isolate PBMCs, and no further T cell sorting was done. An Agilent 2100 Bioanalyzer and agarose gel were used to assess RNA quality, and a NanoDrop 2000 was used to measure RNA concentration.

The same data also contributed to another study, on T cells in Graves' hyperthyroidism and ophthalmopathy. The second study's paper adds: Stable Graves' hyperthyroidism was defined as the absence of progression to ophthalmopathy over 18 months of follow-up. The hyperthyroidism patients were between 18 and 65 years old and newly diagnosed, with a disease duration of less than 2 months. Any patient with an uncontrolled infection, another autoimmune disease, pregnancy or lactation was excluded. Diagnoses were established on the basis of clinical symptoms, serum thyroxine and TRAb, thyroid ultrasound, and orbital computed tomography. The first round of RT-PCR for the TCR CDR3 was performed with the HTBI primer set and the Qiagen OneStep RT-PCR kit. Most expanded thyroid clonotypes (frequency above 0.001) were also detected in blood, suggesting blood repertoires may reflect thyroid immune responses. A 13 V-J signature model separated ophthalmopathy from stable hyperthyroidism, with approximately 86% sensitivity and about 81% specificity in cross-validation and 80%/75% in testing. During validation, the model predicted progression to ophthalmopathy a median of around 6 months ahead of onset, with around 65% sensitivity and 72.22% specificity. TCR V-J signatures able to tell the groups apart were searched for in a discovery cohort of 100 or so patients, of whom 43 had Graves' ophthalmopathy and about 60 had stable Graves' hyperthyroidism. Prospective prediction of ophthalmopathy was tested in an independent validation cohort of fewer than 20 hyperthyroidism patients and approximately 17 patients who later progressed to ophthalmopathy. The roughly 91 discovery patients were randomly divided into training and test sets at a 7:3 ratio. Thyroid tissue and blood T-cell repertoires from over 5 Graves' hyperthyroidism patients were also compared in the study. After sampling, hyperthyroidism patients received methimazole starting at 30 mg daily, and ophthalmopathy patients received high-dose intravenous methylprednisolone. Libraries were constructed in a second round of multiplex PCR, after which size selection and purification were performed. The libraries were sequenced on an Illumina HiSeq2000 using paired-end 100 bp reads. SOAPnuke was used to process the raw data, with reads discarded if the reads contained adapters or uncalled bases, had a mean Phred below 15, or lacked an exact constant-primer or identifier match. High-quality paired reads were merged using COPE v1.2.5, and each unique nucleotide sequence was defined as a clonotype. Clonotypes were aligned to IMGT TRBV, TRBD and TRBJ reference segments using MiTCR v1.1. The analysis included only V-J combinations with a frequency above 0.0001, which together covered approximately 99% of the repertoires. The TCS score was defined as the ratio of F50 (clonal expansion) to E x V (chaos), calculated using BLOSUM62-based TCRdist between CDR3 peptides within each V-J. Welch's t-statistics and random forest reduced fewer than 600 V-J features to 10 to 15, which were used in a naive Bayes classifier (R e1071). Sample size was not statistically predetermined, and blinding of investigators to group allocation was not performed. The paper reports TCR Vbeta CDR3 sequencing of fewer than 150 peripheral blood samples: some 44 ophthalmopathy, fewer than 85 hyperthyroidism and 17 progressor patients.

The sequence came from a woman aged 35-65 years with Graves disease. Donor details come from another sample of the same person, matched by shared clones. The receptor chain draws on TRBV9 and TRBJ1-6; the D region possibly corresponds to TRBD1 (5 bases align). The input for sequencing was peripheral blood mononuclear cells (PBMCs), taken at new diagnosis, from a patient treated with antithyroid drugs. In nucleotides, the sequence is TGTGCCAGCAGCCCGGGGCGTCCCGATAATTCACCCCTCCACTTT. This translates into CASSPGRPDNSPLHF. The full variable domain, completed from the reference TRBV9 and TRBJ1-6 proteins outside the CDR3, reads DSGVTQTPKHLITATGQRVTLRCSPRSGDLSVYWYQQSLDQGLQFLIQYYNGEERAKGNILERFSAQQFPDLHSELNLSSLELGDSALYFCASSPGRPDNSPLHFGNGTRLTVT.